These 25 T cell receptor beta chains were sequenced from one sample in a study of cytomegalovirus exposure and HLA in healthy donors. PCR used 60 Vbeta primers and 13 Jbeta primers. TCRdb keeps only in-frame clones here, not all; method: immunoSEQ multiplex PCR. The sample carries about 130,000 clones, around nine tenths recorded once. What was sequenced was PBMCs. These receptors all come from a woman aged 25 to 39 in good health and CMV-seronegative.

The CDR3: CASSLASGVWNIQYF. The CDR3 bases are TGTGCCAGCAGCTTAGCTAGCGGGGTCTGGAACATTCAGTACTTC. The genes are TRBV7-2 and TRBJ2-4; 8 nucleotides match TRBD2. The CDR3 totals 15 residues. The germline CDR1 and CDR2 sequences are SGHTA and FQGNSA. The V and J ends lost 0 bases and 7 bases, in that order; junction bases with no gene match: 5.

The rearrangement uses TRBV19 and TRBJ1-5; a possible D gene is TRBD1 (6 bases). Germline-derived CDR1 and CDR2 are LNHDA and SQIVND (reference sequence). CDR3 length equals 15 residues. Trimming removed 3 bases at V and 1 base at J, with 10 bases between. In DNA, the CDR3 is TGTGCCAGTAGTATGTGGGGGGGCAGCAATCAGCCCCAGCATTTT. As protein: CASSMWGGSNQPQHF.

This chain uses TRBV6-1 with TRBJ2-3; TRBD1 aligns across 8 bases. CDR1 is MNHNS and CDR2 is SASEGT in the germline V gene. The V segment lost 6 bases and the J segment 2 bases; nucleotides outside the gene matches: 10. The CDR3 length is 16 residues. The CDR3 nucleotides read TGTGCCAGCAGGGAACCGGGACAGGCCTACACAGATACGCAGTATTTT. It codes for CASREPGQAYTDTQYF.

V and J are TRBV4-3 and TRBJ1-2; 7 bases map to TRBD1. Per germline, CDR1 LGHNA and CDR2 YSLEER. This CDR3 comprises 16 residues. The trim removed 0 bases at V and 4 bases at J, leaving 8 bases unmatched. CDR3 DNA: TGCGCCAGCAGCCAAGATGGGACAGTAGGTCCCTATGGCTACACCTTC. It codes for CASSQDGTVGPYGYTF.

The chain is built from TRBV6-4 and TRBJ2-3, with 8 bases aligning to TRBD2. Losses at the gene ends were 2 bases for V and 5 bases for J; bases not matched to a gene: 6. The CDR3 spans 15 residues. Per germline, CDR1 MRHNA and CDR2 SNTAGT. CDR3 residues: CASSDKAGAGDTQYF. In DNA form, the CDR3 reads TGTGCCAGCAGTGACAAAGCGGGGGCAGGAGATACGCAGTATTTT.

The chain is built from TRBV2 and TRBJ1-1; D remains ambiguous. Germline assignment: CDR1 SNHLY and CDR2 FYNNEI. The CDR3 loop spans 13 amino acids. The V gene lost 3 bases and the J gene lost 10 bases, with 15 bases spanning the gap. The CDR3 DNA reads TGTGCCAGCAGTGATTGGGGAAGCGAGGGAGCTTTCTTT. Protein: CASSDWGSEGAFF. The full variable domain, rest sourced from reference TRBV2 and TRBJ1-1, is EPEVTQTPSHQVTQMGQEVILRCVPISNHLYFYWYRQILGQKVEFLVSFYNNEISEKSEIFDDQFSVERPDGSNFTLKIRSTKLEDSAMYFCASSDWGSEGAFFGQGTRLTVV.

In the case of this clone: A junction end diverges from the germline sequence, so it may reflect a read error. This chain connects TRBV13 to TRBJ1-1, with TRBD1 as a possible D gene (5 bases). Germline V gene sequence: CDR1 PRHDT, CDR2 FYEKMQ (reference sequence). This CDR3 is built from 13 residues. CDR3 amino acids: CANSLLGGTEAFF. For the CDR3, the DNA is TGTGCCAACAGCCTACTGGGGGGGACTGAAGCTTTCTTT.

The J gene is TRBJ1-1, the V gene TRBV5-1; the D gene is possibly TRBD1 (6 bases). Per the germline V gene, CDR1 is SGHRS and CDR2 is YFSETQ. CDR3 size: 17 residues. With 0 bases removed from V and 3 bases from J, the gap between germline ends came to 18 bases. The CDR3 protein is CASSLGRGGLTDTEAFF. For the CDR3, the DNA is TGCGCCAGCAGCTTGGGCCGGGGGGGGCTCACCGACACTGAAGCTTTCTTT. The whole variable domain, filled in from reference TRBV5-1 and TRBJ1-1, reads KAGVTQTPRYLIKTRGQQVTLSCSPISGHRSVSWYQQTPGQGLQFLFEYFSETQRNKGNFPGRFSGRQFSNSRSEMNVSTLELGDSALYLCASSLGRGGLTDTEAFFGQGTRLTVV.

CDR3 in amino acids: CAADRLQETQYF. Here the CDR3 DNA reads TGTGCCGCAGACAGGCTACAAGAGACCCAGTACTTC. The chain uses TRBV12-1 and TRBJ2-5; TRBD1, the table's D call, lacks a check against the DNA. TRBV12-1 is annotated as a pseudogene. This CDR3 contains 12 residues.

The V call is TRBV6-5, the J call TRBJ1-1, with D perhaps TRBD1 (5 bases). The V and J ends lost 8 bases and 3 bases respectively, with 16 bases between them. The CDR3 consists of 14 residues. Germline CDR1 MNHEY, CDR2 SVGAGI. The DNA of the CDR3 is TGTGCCAGCTCCGAAAGGCGGGACGACACTGAAGCTTTCTTT. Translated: CASSERRDDTEAFF.

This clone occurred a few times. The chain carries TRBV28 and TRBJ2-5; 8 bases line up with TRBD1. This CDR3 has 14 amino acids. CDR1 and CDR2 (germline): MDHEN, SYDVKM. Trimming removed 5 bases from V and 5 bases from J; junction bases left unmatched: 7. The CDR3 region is CASSTQGAGETQYF. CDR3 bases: TGTGCCAGCAGTACCCAGGGGGCGGGTGAGACCCAGTACTTC.

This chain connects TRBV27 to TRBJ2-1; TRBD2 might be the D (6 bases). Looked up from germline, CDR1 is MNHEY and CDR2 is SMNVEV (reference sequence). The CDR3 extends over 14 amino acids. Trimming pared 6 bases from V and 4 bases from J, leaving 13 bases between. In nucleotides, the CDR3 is TGTGCCAGCAGCCCGGTGGCGGGATACAATGAGCAGTTCTTC. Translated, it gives CASSPVAGYNEQFF.

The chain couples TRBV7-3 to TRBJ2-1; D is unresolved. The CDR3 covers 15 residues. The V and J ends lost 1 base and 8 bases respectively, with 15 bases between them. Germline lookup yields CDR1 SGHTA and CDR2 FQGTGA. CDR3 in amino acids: CASSLSPGSPHEQFF. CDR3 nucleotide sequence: TGTGCCAGCAGCTTAAGCCCCGGTAGTCCACATGAGCAGTTCTTC.

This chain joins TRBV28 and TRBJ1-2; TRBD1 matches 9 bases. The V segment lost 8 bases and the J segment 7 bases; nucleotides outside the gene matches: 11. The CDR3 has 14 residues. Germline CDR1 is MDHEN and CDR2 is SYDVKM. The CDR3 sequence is CASGSGQGIGGYTF. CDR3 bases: TGTGCCAGCGGCTCGGGACAGGGAATTGGTGGCTACACCTTC.

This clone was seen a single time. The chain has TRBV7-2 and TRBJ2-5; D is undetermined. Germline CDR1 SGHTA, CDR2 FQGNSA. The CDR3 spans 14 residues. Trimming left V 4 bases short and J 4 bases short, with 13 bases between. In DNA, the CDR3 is TGTGCCAGCAGCTCCCCGGGTGGCAGAGAGACCCAGTACTTC. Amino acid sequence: CASSSPGGRETQYF.

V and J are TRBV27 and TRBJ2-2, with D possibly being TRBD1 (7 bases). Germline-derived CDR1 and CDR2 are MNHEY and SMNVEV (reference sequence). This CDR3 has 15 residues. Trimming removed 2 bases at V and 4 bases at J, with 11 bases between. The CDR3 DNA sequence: TGTGCCAGCAGTTTACACAGGGGAGGCACCGGGGAGCTGTTTTTT. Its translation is CASSLHRGGTGELFF.

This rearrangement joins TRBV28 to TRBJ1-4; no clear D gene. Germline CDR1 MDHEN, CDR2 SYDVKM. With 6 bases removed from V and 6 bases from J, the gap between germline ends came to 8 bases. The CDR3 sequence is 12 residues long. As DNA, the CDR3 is TGTGCCAGCAGACAGTTAGATGAAAAACTGTTTTTT. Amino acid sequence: CASRQLDEKLFF.

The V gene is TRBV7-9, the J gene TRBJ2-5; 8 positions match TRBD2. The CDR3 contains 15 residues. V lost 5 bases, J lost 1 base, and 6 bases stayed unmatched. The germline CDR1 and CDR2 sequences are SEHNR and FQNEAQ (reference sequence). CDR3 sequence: CASSLQTSVQETQYF. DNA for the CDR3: TGTGCCAGCAGCCTCCAGACTAGCGTCCAAGAGACCCAGTACTTC.

CDR3 residues: CAWHTGGASYNSPLHF. The CDR3 region has the DNA TGTGCCTGGCATACAGGGGGTGCTTCCTATAATTCACCCCTCCACTTT. This chain connects TRBV30 to TRBJ1-6, with 8 bases aligning to TRBD1. The CDR3 covers 16 residues. J lost 1 base, V lost 5 bases, and 7 bases had no gene match. CDR1 and CDR2 from the germline V gene are GTSNPN and SVGIG (reference sequence).

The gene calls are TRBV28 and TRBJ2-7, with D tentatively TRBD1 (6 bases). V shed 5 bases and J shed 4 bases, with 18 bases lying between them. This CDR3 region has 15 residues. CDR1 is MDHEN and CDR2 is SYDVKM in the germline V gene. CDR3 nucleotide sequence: TGTGCCAGCAGTGAGTCAGCCCAGGGGCGTTACGAGCAGTACTTC. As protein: CASSESAQGRYEQYF.

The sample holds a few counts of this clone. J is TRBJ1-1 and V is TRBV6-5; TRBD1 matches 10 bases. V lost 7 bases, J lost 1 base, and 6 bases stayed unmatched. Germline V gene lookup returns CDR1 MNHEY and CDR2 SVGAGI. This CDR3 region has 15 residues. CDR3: CASIPGTGANTEAFF. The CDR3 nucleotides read TGTGCCAGCATTCCCGGGACAGGGGCGAACACTGAAGCTTTCTTT.

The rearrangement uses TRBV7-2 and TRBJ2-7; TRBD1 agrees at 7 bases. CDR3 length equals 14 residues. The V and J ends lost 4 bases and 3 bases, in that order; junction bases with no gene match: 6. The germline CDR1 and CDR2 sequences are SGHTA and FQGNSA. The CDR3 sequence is CASSWTTGNYEQYF. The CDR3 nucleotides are TGTGCCAGCAGCTGGACGACAGGGAACTACGAGCAGTACTTC.

The CDR3 region is CASSGTGTSLPINEQFF. The CDR3 coding sequence is TGTGCCAGCAGCGGGACCGGGACTAGCTTGCCGATCAATGAGCAGTTCTTC. This chain joins TRBV5-8 and TRBJ2-1; TRBD2 agrees at 9 bases. This CDR3 spans 17 amino acids. Germline values: CDR1 SGHTS, CDR2 YDEGEE. After removal of 4 bases from V and 6 bases from J, the junction contained 14 bases not matched to a gene.

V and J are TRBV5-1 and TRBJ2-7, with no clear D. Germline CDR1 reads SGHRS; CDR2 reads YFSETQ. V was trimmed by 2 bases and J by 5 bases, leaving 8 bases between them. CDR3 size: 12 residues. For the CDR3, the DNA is TGCGCCAGCAGCTTCCTGTCCGACGAGCAGTACTTC. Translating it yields CASSFLSDEQYF.

This CDR3 is CASSMTSGSIALHNEQFF. The DNA for the CDR3 is TGTGCCAGTAGTATGACTAGCGGGAGCATTGCCCTGCACAATGAGCAGTTCTTC. The chain is built from TRBV19 and TRBJ2-1, with 12 bases that match TRBD2. Germline lookup yields CDR1 LNHDA and CDR2 SQIVND (reference sequence). The CDR3 is made up of 18 amino acids. Trimming cost V 3 bases and J 5 bases; bases outside gene matches: 11.